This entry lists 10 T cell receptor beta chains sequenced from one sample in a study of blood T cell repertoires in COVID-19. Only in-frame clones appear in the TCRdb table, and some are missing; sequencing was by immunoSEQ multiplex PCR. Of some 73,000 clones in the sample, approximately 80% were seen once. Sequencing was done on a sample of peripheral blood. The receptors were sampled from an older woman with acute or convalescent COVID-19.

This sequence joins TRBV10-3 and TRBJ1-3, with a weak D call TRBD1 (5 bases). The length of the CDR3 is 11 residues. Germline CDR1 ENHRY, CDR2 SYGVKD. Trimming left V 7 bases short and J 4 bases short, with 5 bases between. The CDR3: CAITGGNTIYF. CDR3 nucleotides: TGTGCCATCACAGGGGGAAACACCATATATTTT.

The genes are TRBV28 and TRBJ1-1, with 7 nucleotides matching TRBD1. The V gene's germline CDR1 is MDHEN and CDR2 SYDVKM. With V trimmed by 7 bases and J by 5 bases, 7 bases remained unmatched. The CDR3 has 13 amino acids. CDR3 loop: CASKKDRVTEAFF. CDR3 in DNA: TGTGCCAGCAAGAAAGACAGGGTAACTGAAGCTTTCTTT.

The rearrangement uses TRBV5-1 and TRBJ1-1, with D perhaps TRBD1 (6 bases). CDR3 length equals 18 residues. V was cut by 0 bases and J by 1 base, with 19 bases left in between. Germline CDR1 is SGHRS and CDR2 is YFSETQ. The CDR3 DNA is TGCGCCAGCAGCTTGGCGGGCAGGGGACATGTCGGGAACACTGAAGCTTTCTTT. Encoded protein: CASSLAGRGHVGNTEAFF.

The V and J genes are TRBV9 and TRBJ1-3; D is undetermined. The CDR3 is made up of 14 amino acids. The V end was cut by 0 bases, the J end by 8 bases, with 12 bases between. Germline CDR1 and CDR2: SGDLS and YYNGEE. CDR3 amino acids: CASSVEVGVDTIYF. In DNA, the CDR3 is TGTGCCAGCAGCGTAGAGGTCGGGGTTGACACCATATATTTT.

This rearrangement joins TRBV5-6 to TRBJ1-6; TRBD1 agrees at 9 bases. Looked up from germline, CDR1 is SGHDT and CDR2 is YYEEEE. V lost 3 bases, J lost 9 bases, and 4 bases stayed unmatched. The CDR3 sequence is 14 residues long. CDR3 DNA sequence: TGTGCCAGCAGCTACAGGGGGCCTCGTTCACCCCTCCACTTT. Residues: CASSYRGPRSPLHF. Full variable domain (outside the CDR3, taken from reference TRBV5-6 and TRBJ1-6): DAGVTQSPTHLIKTRGQQVTLRCSPKSGHDTVSWYQQALGQGPQFIFQYYEEEERQRGNFPDRFSGHQFPNYSSELNVNALLLGDSALYLCASSYRGPRSPLHFGNGTRLTVT.

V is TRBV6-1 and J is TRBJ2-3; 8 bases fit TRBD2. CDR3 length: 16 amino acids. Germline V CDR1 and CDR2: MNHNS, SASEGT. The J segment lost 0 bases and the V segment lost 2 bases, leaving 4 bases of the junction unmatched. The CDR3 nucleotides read TGTGCCAGCAGTGAATATGTAGCGGGGAGCACAGATACGCAGTATTTT. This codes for CASSEYVAGSTDTQYF.

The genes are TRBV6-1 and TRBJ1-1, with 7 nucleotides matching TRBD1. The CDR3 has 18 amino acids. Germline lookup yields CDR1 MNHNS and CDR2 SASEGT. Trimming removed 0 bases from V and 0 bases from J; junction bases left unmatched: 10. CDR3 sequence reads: CASSEALGRGSVNTEAFF. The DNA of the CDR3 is TGTGCCAGCAGTGAAGCGCTGGGCAGGGGGTCTGTGAACACTGAAGCTTTCTTT.

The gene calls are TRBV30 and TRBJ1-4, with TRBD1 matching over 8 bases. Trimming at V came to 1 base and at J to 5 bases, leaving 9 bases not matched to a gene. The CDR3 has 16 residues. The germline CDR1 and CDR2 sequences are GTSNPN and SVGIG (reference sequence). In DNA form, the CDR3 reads TGTGCCTGGAGTGGACAGGGGTTGAGCCTAAATGAAAAACTGTTTTTT. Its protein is CAWSGQGLSLNEKLFF.

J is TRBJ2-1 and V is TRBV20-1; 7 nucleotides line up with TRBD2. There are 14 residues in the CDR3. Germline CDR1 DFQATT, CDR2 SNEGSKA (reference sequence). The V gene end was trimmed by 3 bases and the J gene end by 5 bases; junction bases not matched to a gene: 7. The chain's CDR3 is CSASSVAGNNEQFF. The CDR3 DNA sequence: TGCAGTGCTAGTTCGGTAGCGGGTAACAATGAGCAGTTCTTC.

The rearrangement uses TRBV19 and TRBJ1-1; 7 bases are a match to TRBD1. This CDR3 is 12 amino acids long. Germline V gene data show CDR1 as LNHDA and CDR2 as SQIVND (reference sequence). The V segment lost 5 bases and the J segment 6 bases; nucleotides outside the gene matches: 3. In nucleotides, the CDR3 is TGTGCCAGTAGTCGACAGGGCGCTGAAGCTTTCTTT. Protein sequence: CASSRQGAEAFF. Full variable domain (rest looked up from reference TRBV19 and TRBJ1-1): DGGITQSPKYLFRKEGQNVTLSCEQNLNHDAMYWYRQDPGQGLRLIYYSQIVNDFQKGDIAEGYSVSREKKESFPLTVTSAQKNPTAFYLCASSRQGAEAFFGQGTRLTVV.